One sample yielded the 15 T cell receptor beta chains listed below, sequenced in a study of graft-versus-host responses after intestinal transplantation. These TCRs' antigens remain unknown. Generated by immunoSEQ multiplex PCR, the TCRdb table keeps only in-frame clones and is missing some. The sample consists of approximately 82,000 clones, 80% to 95% of them appearing once. The material was unstimulated CD8+ T cells sorted from spleen or lymph node cells, obtained before transplant. These receptors all stem from a human donor who was the organ donor for an intestinal transplant.

The chain links TRBV9 to TRBJ2-1, with 8 bases fitting TRBD2. CDR1 and CDR2 (germline): SGDLS, YYNGEE. CDR3 length: 15 amino acids. Germline trimming cut 3 bases from V and 6 bases from J; bases unmatched to any gene: 8. The CDR3 bases are TGTGCCAGCAGCGGAGGGACTAGATCAACCAATGAGCAGTTCTTC. Translation: CASSGGTRSTNEQFF. The entire variable domain, with the rest obtained from reference TRBV9 and TRBJ2-1, is as follows: DSGVTQTPKHLITATGQRVTLRCSPRSGDLSVYWYQQSLDQGLQFLIQYYNGEERAKGNILERFSAQQFPDLHSELNLSSLELGDSALYFCASSGGTRSTNEQFFGPGTRLTVL.

Only one count was recorded for this clone. The CDR3 region is CARSARGEETQYF. CDR3 nucleotide sequence: TGTGCCAGATCCGCTCGGGGGGAAGAGACCCAGTACTTC. This sequence joins TRBV5-4 and TRBJ2-5, with 7 positions matching TRBD2. The trim removed 8 bases at V and 3 bases at J, leaving 7 bases unmatched. The CDR3 is made up of 13 amino acids. CDR1 is SGHNT and CDR2 is YYREEE in the germline V gene (reference sequence). The variable domain in full, with the rest retrieved from reference TRBV5-4 and TRBJ2-5, is ETGVTQSPTHLIKTRGQQVTLRCSSQSGHNTVSWYQQALGQGPQFIFQYYREEENGRGNFPPRFSGLQFPNYSSELNVNALELDDSALYLCARSARGEETQYFGPGTRLLVL.

CDR3 nucleotides: TGTGCCAGCAGCCCCCGGACAGGGGAAGACAAAAAGACCCAGTACTTC. It encodes CASSPRTGEDKKTQYF. The chain carries TRBV21-1 and TRBJ2-5; TRBD1 is the table's D call, not checked against the DNA. TRBV21-1 is deemed a pseudogene. The CDR3 runs to 16 residues.

The CDR3 DNA sequence: TGTGCCAGCGCACGAGGGCGGGGACAGGGTAGCACAGATACGCAGTATTTT. Translated: CASARGRGQGSTDTQYF. The chain couples TRBV7-3 to TRBJ2-3, with TRBD1 identical over 9 bases. This CDR3 spans 17 amino acids. V was pared by 8 bases and J by 0 bases, with 12 bases of the junction left unmatched. CDR1 SGHTA and CDR2 FQGTGA come from the germline V gene.

The J gene is TRBJ2-1, the V gene TRBV19; D unclear. The CDR3 sequence is 11 residues long. The V and J ends lost 4 bases and 9 bases respectively, with 7 bases between them. Looked up from germline, CDR1 is LNHDA and CDR2 is SQIVND (reference sequence). CDR3 DNA sequence: TGTGCCAGTAGTAGGGCTGCTGAGCAGTTCTTC. Residues: CASSRAAEQFF.

V gene TRBV19 combines with J gene TRBJ1-2; weak D call: TRBD1 (6 bases). Trimming pared 6 bases from V and 5 bases from J, leaving 16 bases between. Germline CDR1 and CDR2: LNHDA and SQIVND (reference sequence). The CDR3 runs to 14 residues. As DNA, the CDR3 is TGTGCCAGTAGCACCCCCGGGACACTTTATGGCTACACCTTC. Translating it yields CASSTPGTLYGYTF.

The rearrangement uses TRBV6-4 and TRBJ2-5, with 8 bases identical to TRBD2. This CDR3 is 14 amino acids long. J was trimmed by 5 bases and V by 3 bases; bases with no gene match: 5. Germline CDR1 MRHNA, CDR2 SNTAGT. CDR3 nucleotide sequence: TGTGCCAGCAGTGAAAATAGCGGGGTTGAGACCCAGTACTTC. Amino acid sequence: CASSENSGVETQYF.

The chain employs TRBV27 and TRBJ2-7; perhaps TRBD2 as D (5 bases). Germline values: CDR1 MNHEY, CDR2 SMNVEV (reference sequence). The length of the CDR3 is 13 residues. Trimming stripped 3 bases from V and 2 bases from J, with 8 bases between. CDR3 sequence (DNA): TGTGCCAGCAGTTTGAGGGTAGCCTACGAGCAGTACTTC. It codes for CASSLRVAYEQYF.

V gene TRBV27 combines with J gene TRBJ2-7, with D unclear. V was trimmed by 5 bases and J by 3 bases, leaving 14 bases between them. This CDR3 is built from 14 residues. Germline values: CDR1 MNHEY, CDR2 SMNVEV (reference sequence). Written as DNA, the CDR3 is TGTGCCAGCAGTGAGGCGTCGGTGAACTACGAGCAGTACTTC. Translated: CASSEASVNYEQYF.

V usage is TRBV23-1 and J usage is TRBJ2-5, with D tentatively TRBD2 (7 bases). TRBV23-1 is labeled an ORF, and its function is uncertain. The CDR3 consists of 15 residues. V lost 4 bases and J 4 bases, leaving 16 bases between the germline ends. CDR3 loop: CASSPRGPAGETQYF. In nucleotides, the CDR3 is TGCGCCAGCAGTCCGCGGGGGCCAGCTGGAGAGACCCAGTACTTC.

The chain employs TRBV29-1 and TRBJ2-1, with 7 bases identical to TRBD2. J gave up 1 base and V 2 bases, and 23 bases lay outside the gene matches. Germline V gives CDR1 SQVTM, CDR2 ANQGSEA. The CDR3 runs 21 residues. Here the CDR3 DNA reads TGCAGCGTTGAATACCCCGTGGGCGGGAGCATGTTCAGTAGGTCCTACAATGAGCAGTTCTTC. This gives the protein CSVEYPVGGSMFSRSYNEQFF.

The chain employs TRBV27 and TRBJ2-5; 7 bases match TRBD1. The germline CDR1 and CDR2 sequences are MNHEY and SMNVEV (reference sequence). The CDR3 contains 16 residues. The J segment lost 3 bases and the V segment lost 5 bases, leaving 12 bases of the junction unmatched. The CDR3 spells CASSPQTGINKETQYF. The DNA for the CDR3 is TGTGCCAGCAGTCCCCAGACAGGGATAAATAAAGAGACCCAGTACTTC.

This clone was detected once. The V call is TRBV2, the J call TRBJ2-7; D might be TRBD2 (6 bases). This CDR3 comprises 14 residues. V lost 1 base and J lost 4, with 11 bases in between. The germline V gene encodes CDR1 SNHLY and CDR2 FYNNEI. The CDR3 DNA reads TGTGCCAGCAGTGAAGAGGGGAGCGGGTACGAGCAGTACTTC. Residues: CASSEEGSGYEQYF.

The rearrangement joins TRBV5-5 to TRBJ2-7; D is perhaps TRBD1 (5 bases). This CDR3 has 16 amino acids. V was trimmed by 1 base and J by 2 bases, leaving 16 bases between them. The germline V gene has CDR1 SGHKS and CDR2 YYEKEE (reference sequence). DNA of the CDR3: TGTGCCAGCAGCTTGCTTGGCCAGGGTAGAACCTACGAGCAGTACTTC. It is translated as CASSLLGQGRTYEQYF.

V usage is TRBV11-2 and J usage is TRBJ2-5; 8 bases line up with TRBD1. The V and J ends lost 4 bases and 4 bases, in that order; junction bases with no gene match: 11. Germline CDR1 and CDR2: SGHAT and FQNNGV. CDR3 length: 16 amino acids. CDR3 nucleotides: TGTGCCAGCAGCTCCGACGGACAGGGTTTCTCAGAGACCCAGTACTTC. It translates to CASSSDGQGFSETQYF.